These T cell receptor beta chains were read from a single sample in a study of blood T cell repertoires in COVID-19. Some clones are missing from TCRdb's copy, which holds only in-frame ones; the method was immunoSEQ multiplex PCR. The sample has tens of thousands of clones, 70% to 90% seen once. The sequencing sample was made of peripheral blood. Every receptor here comes from an elderly woman with acute or convalescent COVID-19. Each CDR3 is given with its conserved first and last residue. The D gene is left open where the match is weak. A row's size may be missing; if present it is once, few, many or a size class.

CDR3aa,CDR3nt,d_gene,j_gene,v_gene,abundance
CASSPPMAGGRGTDTQYF,TGTGCCAGCTCACCACCGATGGCGGGAGGCCGGGGCACAGATACGCAGTATTTT,TRBD2,TRBJ2-3,TRBV18,-
CASSLPVNYGYTF,TGTGCCAGCAGTTTGCCGGTTAACTATGGCTACACCTTC,-,TRBJ1-2,TRBV6-2/TRBV6-3,-
CASSLGHGGADEQYF,TGTGCCAGCAGCTTAGGGCACGGGGGGGCCGACGAGCAGTACTTC,TRBD2,TRBJ2-7,TRBV11-2,-
CASSVAAGSYEQYF,TGTGCCAGCAGCGTAGCTGCCGGCTCCTACGAGCAGTACTTC,-,TRBJ2-7,TRBV9,few
CASSPGTSGGGEQFF,TGTGCCAGCAGCCCAGGGACTAGCGGGGGCGGCGAGCAGTTCTTC,TRBD2,TRBJ2-1,TRBV6-5,-
CSASRAGGYNEQFF,TGCAGTGCTAGTAGGGCGGGGGGCTACAATGAGCAGTTCTTC,TRBD2,TRBJ2-1,TRBV20-1,-
CASSYNQRGEQYF,TGTGCCAGCAGCTATAATCAAAGAGGGGAGCAGTACTTC,-,TRBJ2-7,TRBV7-3,-
CASKNLAGEYTSTDTQYF,TGTGCCAGCAAAAATCTAGCGGGAGAGTATACTAGCACAGATACGCAGTATTTT,TRBD2,TRBJ2-3,TRBV2,once
CASSQLAGYNEQFF,TGTGCCAGTAGTCAGCTAGCGGGTTACAATGAGCAGTTCTTC,TRBD2,TRBJ2-1,TRBV19,-
CASSSGGYGYTF,TGTGCCAGCAGTTCGGGGGGTTATGGCTACACCTTC,-,TRBJ1-2,TRBV6-5,-
CASSLRQGQRLNTEAFF,TGTGCCAGCAGCCTAAGACAGGGTCAAAGGTTGAACACTGAAGCTTTCTTT,TRBD1,TRBJ1-1,TRBV11-2,-
CASSLQGSNFRASGANVLTF,TGTGCCAGCAGCTTACAGGGAAGCAATTTCAGGGCCTCTGGGGCCAACGTCCTGACTTTC,-,TRBJ2-6,TRBV5-5,-
CASSQGDRYTEAFF,TGTGCCAGCAGCCAAGGTGACAGGTACACTGAAGCTTTCTTT,-,TRBJ1-1,TRBV3-1/TRBV3-2,-
CASSPLFGELFF,TGTGCCAGCAGCCCCCTGTTCGGGGAGCTGTTTTTT,-,TRBJ2-2,TRBV7-6,-
CASSPATGSSILNTEAFF,TGCGCCAGCAGCCCAGCGACAGGTAGCTCTATTTTGAACACTGAAGCTTTCTTT,-,TRBJ1-1,TRBV4-1,-
CASSPAPSSDTQYF,TGTGCCAGCAGCCCTGCCCCTAGCTCAGATACGCAGTATTTT,-,TRBJ2-3,TRBV11-3,-
CASSEQPRTTYEQYF,TGTGCCAGCAGTGAACAACCGCGTACTACCTACGAGCAGTACTTC,-,TRBJ2-7,TRBV6-1,-
CASSVEGGAYEQYF,TGTGCCAGCAGCGTAGAAGGGGGGGCCTACGAGCAGTACTTC,-,TRBJ2-7,TRBV9,-
CATREGDTEAFF,TGTGCCACCCGCGAAGGGGACACTGAAGCTTTCTTT,-,TRBJ1-1,TRBV6-5,-
CASSPEFDSNQPQHF,TGTGCCAGCAGCCCCGAGTTCGATAGCAATCAGCCCCAGCATTTT,-,TRBJ1-5,TRBV6-5,-
CASSSGGGTGELFF,TGTGCCAGCAGCTCAGGAGGAGGCACCGGGGAGCTGTTTTTT,-,TRBJ2-2,TRBV7-9,-
CASSYQDVAGLSGYTF,TGTGCCAGCAGTTACCAGGATGTCGCGGGACTTAGTGGCTACACCTTC,-,TRBJ1-2,TRBV6-5,-
CAIRASQGAMNTEAFF,TGTGCCATCAGAGCGAGCCAGGGGGCCATGAACACTGAAGCTTTCTTT,TRBD1,TRBJ1-1,TRBV10-3,few
CASSPPRQLNTEAFF,TGTGCCAGCAGCCCCCCCCGACAGTTGAACACTGAAGCTTTCTTT,-,TRBJ1-1,TRBV7-9,-
CASSPGPNTGELFF,TGTGCCAGTAGCCCTGGGCCGAACACCGGGGAGCTGTTTTTT,-,TRBJ2-2,TRBV19,-
CASSFRQGVYTF,TGTGCCAGCAGTTTTCGGCAGGGCGTCTACACCTTC,-,TRBJ1-2,TRBV27,once
CAREPGQGGGELFF,TGTGCCAGAGAACCGGGACAGGGTGGCGGGGAGCTGTTTTTT,TRBD1,TRBJ2-2,TRBV30,-
CASRETGGREKLFF,TGTGCCAGCAGAGAGACAGGGGGCCGTGAAAAACTGTTTTTT,TRBD1,TRBJ1-4,TRBV6-5,-
CASSLDGTYEQYF,TGTGCCAGCAGCTTAGACGGTACCTACGAGCAGTACTTC,-,TRBJ2-7,TRBV11-1,-
CASSLSTGELFF,TGTGCCAGCAGCCTCTCCACCGGGGAGCTGTTTTTT,-,TRBJ2-2,TRBV7-2,-
CASSQDPSGSSYNEQFF,TGCGCCAGCAGCCAAGACCCTAGCGGGAGCTCCTACAATGAGCAGTTCTTC,TRBD2,TRBJ2-1,TRBV4-1,-
CASSRLGLGGPSVGEQYF,TGTGCCAGCAGTCGCTTGGGCTTGGGGGGGCCCTCGGTTGGCGAGCAGTACTTC,-,TRBJ2-7,TRBV6-6,-
CASSTQGDTGELFF,TGTGCCAGTAGTACCCAGGGGGACACCGGGGAGCTGTTTTTT,TRBD1,TRBJ2-2,TRBV19,-
CASSALAGGGKTQYF,TGTGCCAGTAGTGCCTTAGCGGGAGGGGGAAAGACCCAGTACTTC,TRBD2,TRBJ2-5,TRBV19,-
CASSLQPGGAGYTF,TGTGCCAGCAGTTTACAGCCGGGGGGCGCCGGCTACACCTTC,-,TRBJ1-2,TRBV27,-
CASSLRENNEQFF,TGTGCCAGCAGCCTCCGAGAGAACAATGAGCAGTTCTTC,-,TRBJ2-1,TRBV9,-
CASSQDMASGRDTSYEQYF,TGCGCCAGCAGCCAAGATATGGCTAGCGGGCGCGACACCTCCTACGAGCAGTACTTC,TRBD2,TRBJ2-7,TRBV4-1,-
CASSLGGYRRGGRETQYF,TGTGCCAGCAGCCTAGGCGGGTATAGGCGGGGGGGGCGAGAGACCCAGTACTTC,TRBD2,TRBJ2-5,TRBV3-1/TRBV3-2,-
CASSEALFSGGSYNEQFF,TGTGCCAGCAGTGAAGCGCTCTTTAGCGGGGGCTCCTACAATGAGCAGTTCTTC,TRBD2,TRBJ2-1,TRBV2,-
CASSEQGYTEAFF,TGTGCCAGCAGTGAGCAGGGATACACTGAAGCTTTCTTT,-,TRBJ1-1,TRBV6-1,once
CASSASSGISDTQYF,TGTGCCAGTAGCGCGTCTAGCGGGATCTCAGATACGCAGTATTTT,TRBD2,TRBJ2-3,TRBV19,-
CASSVGGGSGEKLFF,TGTGCCAGCAGCGTAGGCGGGGGCTCAGGTGAAAAACTGTTTTTT,-,TRBJ1-4,TRBV9,-
CASSSRRPSGTGELFF,TGTGCCAGCAGCTCCCGGCGGCCGTCTGGAACCGGGGAGCTGTTTTTT,-,TRBJ2-2,TRBV5-4,-
CASGFASGTGGTEAFF,TGTGCTAGTGGTTTTGCCTCCGGGACAGGGGGCACTGAAGCTTTCTTT,TRBD1,TRBJ1-1,TRBV12-5,once
CASSDRRDRVTEAFF,TGTGCCAGCAGCGATAGACGGGACAGGGTAACTGAAGCTTTCTTT,TRBD1,TRBJ1-1,TRBV9,-
CGSGYYNEQFF,TGTGGGAGCGGGTATTACAATGAGCAGTTCTTC,-,TRBJ2-1,TRBV12-3/TRBV12-4,-
CATSRDRTGKPQHF,TGTGCCACCAGCAGAGACAGGACTGGGAAGCCCCAGCATTTT,-,TRBJ1-5,TRBV15,-